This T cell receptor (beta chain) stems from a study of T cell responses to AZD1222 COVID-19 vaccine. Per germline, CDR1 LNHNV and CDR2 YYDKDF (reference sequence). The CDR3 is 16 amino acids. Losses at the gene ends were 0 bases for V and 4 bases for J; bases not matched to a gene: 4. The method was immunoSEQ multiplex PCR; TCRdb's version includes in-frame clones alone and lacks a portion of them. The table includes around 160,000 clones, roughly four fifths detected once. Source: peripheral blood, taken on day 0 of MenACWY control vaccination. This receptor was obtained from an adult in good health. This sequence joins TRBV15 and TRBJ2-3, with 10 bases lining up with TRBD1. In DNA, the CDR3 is TGTGCCACCAGCAGAGATGTGACAGGGGGCGCAGATACGCAGTATTTT. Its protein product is CATSRDVTGGADTQYF.